This T cell receptor (beta chain) came from a study of shared clonotypes between healthy human individuals (TCRdb year 2020). Study-level background: Two women and three men aged 18 to 49 years were included in the cohort. Per donor, three plates each were used for CD4 naive and CD4 memory, two for CD8 naive, and one for CD8 memory. The study deeply sequenced blood TCR repertoires of roughly five healthy adults to estimate repertoire size and the extent of clonotype sharing between individuals. To increase sequencing depth and limit assay-specific biases, different laboratories used diverse techniques to prepare libraries and sequence TCR repertoires. Between about 0.9 and 10 billion PBMCs per donor were obtained by leukapheresis. Results and caveats for the whole study, not just this receptor: Sampling was restricted to blood, and TCR repertoires in tissue are likely to differ from TCR repertoires in blood. Compared with non-shared clonotypes, the clonotypes found in all four sorted-subset donors had higher generation probabilities. Incomplete sequencing was indicated by rarefaction of sorted-subset datasets, despite the large sequencing depth. Naive subsets generally had larger estimated clonotype richness than memory subsets did. Pairwise subsampling led to the expectation that sequencing depth would affect the degree of clonotype sharing among donors. The genetic and exposure-history diversity represented was limited by the small number of donors. When a handful of donors were compared, the shared fraction of clonotypes was roughly 4.8% for naive CD4, roughly 3.4% for naive CD8, 2.3% for memory CD4, and under 0.5% for memory CD8.

For the CD8 naive samples, CD45RO-negative cells were positively selected for CCR7, yielding a CD45RA+CCR7+ population from which TemRA cells were excluded. The donors were healthy, HIV-negative adults who had no recently reported acute infections or vaccinations. All donors were Caucasian adults living in Nashville, Tennessee, USA. Blood was obtained by leukapheresis, after which PBMCs were separated by Ficoll-Histopaque density gradient centrifugation and cryopreserved in liquid nitrogen vapor phase. Analytical flow cytometry was used to check the purity and quantity of each magnetically sorted T cell population. Genomic DNA was isolated from each sorted fraction and quantified by UV absorbance on a Nanodrop 2000c. Using the deep immunoSEQ assay, multiplex PCR amplified TCR CDR3 regions from genomic DNA. Genomic DNA extracted from each cell subset was distributed evenly over all wells of several immunoSEQ 96-well plates, and each plate served as one replicate. For sorted subsets, roughly 190 ng of genomic DNA, equivalent to 30,000 or so T cell genomes, went into each replicate PCR. Purified libraries were quantified with a Qubit 3.0 fluorometer, sized on a Bioanalyzer 2100, and re-quantified with the KAPA Library Quantification kit. Each immunoSEQ 96-well plate was sequenced on its own single-read 150-cycle Illumina NextSeq 550 flow cell. The paper's data handling went like this. Because only junctional sequences without quality scores were contained in the immunoSEQ output, filtering matching that applied to full-length reads could not be performed. Sequences were annotated with PyIR, a Python wrapper for IgBLAST v1.9, and V/J genes and CDR3 were assigned using IMGT germline references. Reads with weak V/J assignments (E-value above 1e-6), missing CDR3, stop codons, out-of-frame junctions, or ambiguous translated residues were removed. A V3J clonotype was defined by an identical inferred V gene, J gene, and CDR3 amino acid sequence. The percentage overlap between two repertoires was calculated by dividing the number of shared unique clonotypes by the size of the smaller repertoire. Repertoire richness was assessed with RTK rarefaction, the Chao1 estimator, and Recon v2.1 estimates of unobserved clonotypes. Generation probabilities for all TCRbeta clonotypes obtained by the gDNA method from a handful of donors were computed using OLGA. TCRdb mirrors the immuneACCESS table, restricted to in-frame sequences. Some clones are absent from its copies; in checked studies, under half trace to an unresolved V gene, and the reason for the others is unknown. Clone size and the V and J calls come from that table; the DNA yielded D and trimming. This sample has about 2.2 million clones in its table, and roughly 91% of those were observed once. Roughly 1.7% of the sample belongs to the ten largest clones.

For this chain, trimming is 2 bases at the V end and 4 bases at the J end, and the number of junction bases without a gene match is 8. CDR1 MGHRA and CDR2 YSYEKL are derived from the germline V gene. Measured from the cysteine to the phenylalanine, the CDR3 is 19 residues long. Of all the DNA, just the CDR3 is kept, 57 bases in frame from base 1. Worth noting for this clone: No antigen is known for it. Within one base of it there is no much larger clone, and no base qualities were kept.

The source is a man younger than 35 in good health. Some clones in this sample may be carry-over from other donors' samples. The source material was naive CD8+ T cells from PBMCs. Sample cell subset or site, as interpreted from the label and publication: CD45RA+CCR7+. This chain is built from TRBV4-1 and TRBJ2-2, and TRBD2 matches 15 of the central bases. Here is the DNA: TGCGCCAGCAGCCAAACGGGACTAGCGGGAGGCCCCGGCACCGGGGAGCTGTTTTTT. Translated, this is CASSQTGLAGGPGTGELFF.